These 12 T cell receptor beta chains came from one sample sequenced in a study of blood T cells in healthy people across ages. The use of a sample-barcoded 5' primer and a J-beta primer mix characterized a second PCR of about 6 to 11 cycles. From the 5' RACE reads, TCRdb called clonotypes with MiXCR, one entry per CDR3 protein. The sample lists around 990,000 distinct CDR3 sequences; around two fifths were seen once. The sample comprised blood. The source is a man aged 18 to 29 in good health.

Only a few counts were recorded for this clonotype. The rearrangement links TRBV7-9 to TRBJ1-2, with TRBD1 matching over 10 bases. The V segment lost 4 bases and the J segment 4 bases; nucleotides outside the gene matches: 12. This CDR3 has 17 residues. The germline V gene encodes CDR1 SEHNR and CDR2 FQNEAQ (reference sequence). CDR3 DNA: TGTGCCAGCAGCTCTCCGGGACAGGGGATTGGCAGCTATGGCTACACCTTC. Protein sequence: CASSSPGQGIGSYGYTF.

This clonotype was seen more than once but under ten times. The chain links TRBV20-1 to TRBJ1-2, with D possibly TRBD1 on 6 matching bases. Trimming removed 5 bases at V and 5 bases at J, with 18 bases between. This CDR3 has 14 residues. Per the germline V gene, CDR1 is DFQATT and CDR2 is SNEGSKA (reference sequence). CDR3 protein: CSAEGVTRSYGYTF. The CDR3 DNA reads as TGCAGTGCTGAGGGGGTCACGAGGTCATATGGCTACACCTTC.

This clonotype was seen more than once but under ten times. This CDR3 is CASSLVGTSGGAYEQYF. The CDR3 DNA reads as TGCGCCAGCAGCTTGGTAGGGACTAGCGGGGGGGCATATGAGCAGTACTTC. J is TRBJ2-7 and V is TRBV5-1, with TRBD2 matching over 16 bases. Trimming removed 0 bases from V and 7 bases from J; junction bases left unmatched: 7. The CDR3 runs to 17 residues. Germline values: CDR1 SGHRS, CDR2 YFSETQ.

This sequence joins TRBV20-1 and TRBJ1-1; TRBD1 might be the D (6 bases). Trimming left V 3 bases short and J 0 bases short, with 11 bases between. Germline CDR1 reads DFQATT; CDR2 reads SNEGSKA (reference sequence). The CDR3 contains 14 residues. In nucleotides, the CDR3 is TGCAGTGCTAGTATAGGGGGGATGAACACTGAAGCTTTCTTT. As protein: CSASIGGMNTEAFF.

Comment on this clonotype: One end of the junction does not line up with germline, which may come from a read error. The J gene is TRBJ2-1, the V gene TRBV5-1; the match to TRBD2 covers 7 bases. Germline CDR1 SGHRS, CDR2 YFSETQ. The CDR3 totals 16 residues. The CDR3 DNA reads TGCGCCGGCAGCTTGGCTAGCGGATTAACCTACAATGAGCAGTTCTTC. This translates into CAGSLASGLTYNEQFF.

The chain employs TRBV20-1 and TRBJ2-2; D is perhaps TRBD1 (6 bases). There are 13 residues in the CDR3. Germline V gene lookup returns CDR1 DFQATT and CDR2 SNEGSKA (reference sequence). The CDR3 DNA reads as TGCAGCCTACAGGGATGGGACACCGGGGAGCTGTTTTTT. Its protein product is CSLQGWDTGELFF.

This clonotype turned up a few times. This may come from a read error, since a much larger clone is one base off. The CDR3 nucleotides read TGTGCCAGCAGCGCTAGCGGGGGGGCCTACAATGAGCAGTACTTC. Protein product: CASSASGGAYNEQYF. The V gene is TRBV9, the J gene TRBJ2-5; 12 nucleotides align to TRBD2. The CDR3 runs 15 residues. V lost 3 bases, J lost 11 bases, and 11 bases stayed unmatched. The germline V gene encodes CDR1 SGDLS and CDR2 YYNGEE.

A remark on this clonotype: The junction differs from germline at one of its ends, possibly a read error. The chain recombines TRBV5-1 with TRBJ1-2, with D possibly matching TRBD1 (5 bases). Germline values: CDR1 SGHRS, CDR2 YFSETQ. The CDR3 spans 13 residues. The CDR3 DNA sequence: TGCGCCAGCAGCTTGGGAGGGGCCTATGTCTACACCTTC. The encoded protein is CASSLGGAYVYTF. The full variable domain, its missing parts supplied by reference TRBV5-1 and TRBJ1-2, is KAGVTQTPRYLIKTRGQQVTLSCSPISGHRSVSWYQQTPGQGLQFLFEYFSETQRNKGNFPGRFSGRQFSNSRSEMNVSTLELGDSALYLCASSLGGAYVYTFGSGTRLTVV.

The rearrangement links TRBV14 to TRBJ2-3; the D gene could be TRBD1 or TRBD2 (5 bases each). This CDR3 has 18 amino acids. V lost 5 bases, J lost 1 base, and 22 bases lay in between. Germline V gene sequence: CDR1 SGHDN, CDR2 FVKESK. CDR3 DNA sequence: TGTGCCAGCAGCAGCCCTTTCCGGGACGAACGTCGCACAGATACGCAGTATTTT. It codes for CASSSPFRDERRTDTQYF.

The chain has TRBV12-3 or TRBV12-4 and TRBJ1-2, with 7 bases that match TRBD1. CDR3 length equals 13 residues. Unmatched junction bases numbered 9, after V lost 6 bases and J lost 8 bases. CDR3 protein: CASRTTGVGGYTF. The CDR3 DNA sequence: TGTGCCAGCAGAACTACAGGGGTGGGAGGCTACACCTTC.

The chain uses TRBV5-1 and TRBJ2-1; maybe TRBD2 (6 bases). Per the germline V gene, CDR1 is SGHRS and CDR2 is YFSETQ. The CDR3 is made up of 15 amino acids. V lost 4 bases and J 3 bases, leaving 14 bases between the germline ends. This chain's CDR3 is CASSPVGGGYNEQFF. For the CDR3, the DNA is TGCGCCAGCAGCCCAGTGGGGGGTGGCTACAATGAGCAGTTCTTC.

This rearrangement joins TRBV6-1 to TRBJ2-1; TRBD2 matches 13 bases. The V and J ends lost 5 bases and 5 bases, in that order; junction bases with no gene match: 6. This CDR3 has 16 residues. CDR1 and CDR2 (germline): MNHNS, SASEGT. CDR3 coding DNA: TGTGCCAGCAGTATAGGACTAGCGGGGGACCACAATGAGCAGTTCTTC. Amino acid sequence: CASSIGLAGDHNEQFF.